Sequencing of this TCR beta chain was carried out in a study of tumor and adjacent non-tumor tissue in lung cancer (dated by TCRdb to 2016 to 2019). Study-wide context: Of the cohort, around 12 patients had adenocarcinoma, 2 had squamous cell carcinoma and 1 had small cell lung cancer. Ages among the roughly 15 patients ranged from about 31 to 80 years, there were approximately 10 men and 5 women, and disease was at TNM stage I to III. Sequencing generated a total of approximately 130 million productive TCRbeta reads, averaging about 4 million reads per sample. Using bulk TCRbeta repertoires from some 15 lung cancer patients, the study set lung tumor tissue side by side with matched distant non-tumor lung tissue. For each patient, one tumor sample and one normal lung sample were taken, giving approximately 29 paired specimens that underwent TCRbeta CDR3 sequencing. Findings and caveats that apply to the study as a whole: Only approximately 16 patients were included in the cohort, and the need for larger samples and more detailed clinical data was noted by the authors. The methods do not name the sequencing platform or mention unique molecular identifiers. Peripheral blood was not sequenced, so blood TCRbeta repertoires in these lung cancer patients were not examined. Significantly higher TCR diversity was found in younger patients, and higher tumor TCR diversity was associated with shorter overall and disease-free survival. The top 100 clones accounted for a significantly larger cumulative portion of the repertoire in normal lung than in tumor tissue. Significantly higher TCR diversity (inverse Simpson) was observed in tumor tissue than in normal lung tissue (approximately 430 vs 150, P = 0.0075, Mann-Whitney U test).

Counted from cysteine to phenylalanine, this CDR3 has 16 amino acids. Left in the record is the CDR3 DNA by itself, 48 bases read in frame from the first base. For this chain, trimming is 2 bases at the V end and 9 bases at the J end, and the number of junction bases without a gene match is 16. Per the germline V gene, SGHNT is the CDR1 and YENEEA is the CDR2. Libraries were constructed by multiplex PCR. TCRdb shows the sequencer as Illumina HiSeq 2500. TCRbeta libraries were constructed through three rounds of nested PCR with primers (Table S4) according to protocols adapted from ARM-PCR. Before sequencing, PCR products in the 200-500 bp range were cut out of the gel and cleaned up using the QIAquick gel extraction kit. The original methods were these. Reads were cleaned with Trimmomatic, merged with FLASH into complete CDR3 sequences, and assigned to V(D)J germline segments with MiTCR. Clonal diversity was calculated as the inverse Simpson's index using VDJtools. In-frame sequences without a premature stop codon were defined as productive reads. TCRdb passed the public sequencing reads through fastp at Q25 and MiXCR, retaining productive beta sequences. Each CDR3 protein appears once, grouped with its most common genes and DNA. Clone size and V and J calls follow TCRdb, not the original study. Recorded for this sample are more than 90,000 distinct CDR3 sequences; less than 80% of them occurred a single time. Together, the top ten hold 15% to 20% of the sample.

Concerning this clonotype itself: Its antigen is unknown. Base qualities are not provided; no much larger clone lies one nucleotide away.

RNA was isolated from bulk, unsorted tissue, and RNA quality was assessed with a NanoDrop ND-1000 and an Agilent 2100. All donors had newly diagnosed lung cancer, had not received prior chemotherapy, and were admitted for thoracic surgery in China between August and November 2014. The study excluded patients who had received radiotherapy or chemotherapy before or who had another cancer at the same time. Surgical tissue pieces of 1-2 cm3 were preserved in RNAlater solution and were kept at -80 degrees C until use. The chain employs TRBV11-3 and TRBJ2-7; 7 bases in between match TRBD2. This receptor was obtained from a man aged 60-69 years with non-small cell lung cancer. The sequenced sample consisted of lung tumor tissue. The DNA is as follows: TGTGCCAGCAGCTTACATGGACTAGTGAGAGACGGTGGGCAGTACTTC. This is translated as CASSLHGLVRDGGQYF.